The next 20 T cell receptor beta chains were all read from a single sample in a study of blood T cell repertoires in COVID-19. Produced via immunoSEQ multiplex PCR; TCRdb's table is partial and in-frame only. Of a few hundred thousand clones in the sample, roughly 91% were seen once. The sequencing input was PBMCs or T cells enriched from blood (not recorded which). The source is a woman in her twenties or thirties who had recovered from COVID-19.

V is TRBV7-9 and J is TRBJ2-4; 7 positions agree with TRBD2. Germline-derived CDR1 and CDR2 are SEHNR and FQNEAQ (reference sequence). There are 18 residues in the CDR3. V was pared by 1 base and J by 8 bases, with 17 bases of the junction left unmatched. CDR3: CASSLGLAPFLERDIQYF. CDR3 nucleotide sequence: TGTGCCAGCAGCTTAGGACTAGCCCCGTTTCTAGAGCGGGACATTCAGTACTTC.

The V call is TRBV14, the J call TRBJ2-1, with 7 bases fitting TRBD2. Germline loops: CDR1 SGHDN, CDR2 FVKESK. Trimming took 3 bases from V and 2 from J; bases not matched to a gene: 10. The CDR3 spans 17 residues. The CDR3 loop reads CASSQESGEGAYNEQFF. Written as DNA, the CDR3 is TGTGCCAGCAGCCAGGAAAGCGGGGAGGGAGCCTACAATGAGCAGTTCTTC.

The chain combines TRBV21-1 with TRBJ1-5; the table gives TRBD1 as D, unverified against the DNA. TRBV21-1 is listed as a pseudogene. The CDR3 length is 18 residues. The CDR3 reads CASSQPGQGEKPNQPQHF. The CDR3 DNA reads as TGTGCCAGCAGCCAACCGGGACAGGGGGAGAAGCCAAATCAGCCCCAGCATTTT.

The chain recombines TRBV10-3 with TRBJ1-3; D is unclear. The V end was cut by 7 bases, the J end by 1 base, with 11 bases between. Looked up from germline, CDR1 is ENHRY and CDR2 is SYGVKD. CDR3 length equals 14 residues. CDR3 amino acids: CAITDSGSGNTIYF. DNA of the CDR3: TGTGCCATCACCGATTCGGGGTCTGGAAACACCATATATTTT.

The chain recombines TRBV18 with TRBJ2-1, with TRBD2 matching 15 bases. The CDR3 is made up of 20 amino acids. Germline CDR1 and CDR2: KGHSH and LQKENI. J gave up 0 bases and V 6 bases, and 12 bases lay outside the gene matches. The CDR3 protein is CASSRGLAGGSIASYNEQFF. The CDR3 bases are TGTGCCAGCTCCCGAGGACTAGCGGGAGGGTCGATAGCCTCCTACAATGAGCAGTTCTTC. Complete variable domain (other parts from reference TRBV18 and TRBJ2-1): NAGVMQNPRHLVRRRGQEARLRCSPMKGHSHVYWYRQLPEEGLKFMVYLQKENIIDESGMPKERFSAEFPKEGPSILRIQQVVRGDSAAYFCASSRGLAGGSIASYNEQFFGPGTRLTVL.

This sequence joins TRBV7-2 and TRBJ2-1; D gene unclear. Germline V lookup: CDR1 SGHTA, CDR2 FQGNSA. Deletions cut 5 bases from V and 9 bases from J, with 8 bases between. The CDR3 loop spans 11 amino acids. CDR3 in amino acids: CASSPSIEQFF. DNA of the CDR3: TGTGCCAGCAGCCCCTCTATTGAGCAGTTCTTC.

The J gene is TRBJ1-5, the V gene TRBV19, with D possibly matching TRBD1 (5 bases). Germline V CDR1 and CDR2: LNHDA, SQIVND (reference sequence). Trimming removed 0 bases from V and 6 bases from J, with 12 bases in between. The CDR3 runs to 15 residues. The CDR3 protein is CASSIDAGLSQPQHF. The CDR3 DNA reads as TGTGCCAGTAGTATAGACGCAGGGTTGAGTCAGCCCCAGCATTTT.

This clone came up once. The chain's CDR3 is CAISDLAGGPWSTGELFF. In nucleotides, the CDR3 is TGTGCCATCAGTGATTTGGCGGGAGGGCCCTGGAGCACCGGGGAGCTGTTTTTT. J is TRBJ2-2 and V is TRBV10-3; 9 bases map to TRBD2. CDR1 and CDR2 (germline): ENHRY, SYGVKD. The CDR3 extends over 18 amino acids. With 3 bases clipped from V and 4 bases from J, the junction kept 12 bases outside the gene matches.

The chain links TRBV19 to TRBJ2-1, with a possible D match to TRBD1 (5 bases). From germline, CDR1 is LNHDA and CDR2 SQIVND (reference sequence). The CDR3 sequence is 12 residues long. V lost 5 bases, J lost 4 bases, and 6 bases lay in between. The CDR3, as DNA: TGTGCCAGTAGTGACAGATACAATGAGCAGTTCTTC. Its protein is CASSDRYNEQFF.

The V and J genes are TRBV6-2 or TRBV6-3 and TRBJ2-1; D uncertain. The CDR3 loop spans 11 amino acids. Germline-derived CDR1 and CDR2 are MNHEY and SVGEGT. The V gene lost 4 bases and the J gene lost 9 bases, with 7 bases spanning the gap. The DNA for the CDR3 is TGTGCCAGCAGTTTGGGCAGTGAGCAGTTCTTC. Translated: CASSLGSEQFF.

The V call is TRBV27, the J call TRBJ1-5; 10 positions agree with TRBD1. The CDR3 length is 15 residues. The germline CDR1 and CDR2 sequences are MNHEY and SMNVEV (reference sequence). The trim removed 6 bases at V and 6 bases at J, leaving 8 bases unmatched. This CDR3 is CASRPRQGAGQPQHF. CDR3 bases: TGTGCCAGCAGGCCGAGACAGGGGGCTGGTCAGCCCCAGCATTTT.

The chain is built from TRBV19 and TRBJ1-4, with D perhaps TRBD1 (5 bases). This CDR3 is 15 amino acids long. The V end was cut by 2 bases, the J end by 5 bases, with 12 bases between. CDR1 and CDR2 from the germline V gene are LNHDA and SQIVND (reference sequence). The CDR3 DNA reads as TGTGCCAGTAGTATAAGGAGGGCAGGGAATGAAAAACTGTTTTTT. Translating it yields CASSIRRAGNEKLFF.

The J gene is TRBJ1-2, the V gene TRBV27; 7 bases are shared with TRBD1. The CDR3 is 15 residues long. Germline V gene sequence: CDR1 MNHEY, CDR2 SMNVEV (reference sequence). The V and J ends lost 8 bases and 7 bases, in that order; junction bases with no gene match: 16. In DNA, the CDR3 is TGTGCCAGCTTAGGTCGACAGGGAAAGGCTTTTGGCTACACCTTC. Translating gives CASLGRQGKAFGYTF.

V gene TRBV9 combines with J gene TRBJ2-3; D call uncertain. V was shortened by 1 base and J by 0 bases, with 6 bases between the two germline ends. The V gene's germline CDR1 is SGDLS and CDR2 YYNGEE. CDR3 length: 14 amino acids. The CDR3 reads CASSVTYSTDTQYF. The CDR3, as DNA: TGTGCCAGCAGCGTAACCTATAGCACAGATACGCAGTATTTT.

The gene calls are TRBV27 and TRBJ1-2, with unresolved D. The CDR3 extends over 13 amino acids. V lost 6 bases to trimming and J lost 2 bases, with 10 bases between them. Per the germline V gene, CDR1 is MNHEY and CDR2 is SMNVEV (reference sequence). The CDR3 DNA reads TGTGCCAGCAGCCCCGGGTTCAACTATGGCTACACCTTC. Protein: CASSPGFNYGYTF.

The rearrangement links TRBV27 to TRBJ2-1; a possible D gene is TRBD1 (5 bases). Trimming left V 0 bases short and J 4 bases short, with 13 bases between. The CDR3 consists of 16 residues. CDR1 and CDR2 from the germline V gene are MNHEY and SMNVEV (reference sequence). The CDR3 DNA follows: TGTGCCAGCAGTTTATCGAAAAGGGGCGCTTACAATGAGCAGTTCTTC. It encodes CASSLSKRGAYNEQFF.

The chain is built from TRBV18 and TRBJ2-3; 9 bases align to TRBD2. Trimming removed 1 base from V and 6 bases from J; junction bases left unmatched: 17. The germline V gene encodes CDR1 KGHSH and CDR2 LQKENI. The CDR3 has 19 amino acids. CDR3 loop: CASSPLWGIRLAGMDTQYF. DNA for the CDR3: TGTGCCAGCTCACCACTTTGGGGAATTCGGCTAGCGGGAATGGATACGCAGTATTTT.

In its sample, this clone was seen a few times. J is TRBJ2-7 and V is TRBV15; TRBD1 matches at 9 bases. Per the germline V gene, CDR1 is LNHNV and CDR2 is YYDKDF (reference sequence). V lost 5 bases and J lost 5; bases outside the gene matches: 7. The CDR3 covers 14 residues. CDR3 nucleotides: TGTGCCACCAGCCGGGACAGGGCATCGGACGAGCAGTACTTC. Translated, it gives CATSRDRASDEQYF.

V usage is TRBV5-1 and J usage is TRBJ1-5, with D tentatively TRBD1 (5 bases). The length of the CDR3 is 13 residues. The germline gives CDR1 SGHRS, CDR2 YFSETQ. Trimming removed 2 bases from V and 9 bases from J, with 12 bases in between. CDR3 in amino acids: CASSLTGEPPQHF. For the CDR3, the DNA is TGCGCCAGCAGCTTAACGGGGGAACCGCCCCAGCATTTT.

V gene TRBV24-1 combines with J gene TRBJ2-7; 9 bases align to TRBD2. Germline CDR1 and CDR2: KGHDR and SFDVKD. CDR3 size: 14 residues. Trimming took 9 bases from V and 2 from J; bases not matched to a gene: 7. CDR3 residues: CATAQGGRAYEQYF. For the CDR3, the DNA is TGTGCCACCGCCCAGGGCGGGAGGGCCTACGAGCAGTACTTC.